This T cell receptor beta chain was identified in a study of blood T cell repertoires in COVID-19. Germline V gene data show CDR1 as SGHAT and CDR2 as FQNNGV. The J segment lost 8 bases and the V segment lost 2 bases, leaving 5 bases of the junction unmatched. The CDR3 is 14 residues long. As originally analysed: The authors estimated nucleated cell counts from reference gene primer amplification. Measured with immunoSEQ multiplex PCR; TCRdb has only the in-frame clones, and not every one. V, J and clone size were drawn from that table, and D and trimming were deduced from the DNA. The sample lists 120,000 or so clones; approximately 85% were seen once.

The chain has TRBV11-2 and TRBJ2-1, with 8 bases lining up with TRBD1. Source material: peripheral blood. The TCR sequence derives from a human donor in a cohort sampled during active COVID-19. This chain's CDR3 is CASSLQGAFHEQFF. For the CDR3, the DNA is TGTGCCAGCAGCTTACAGGGGGCCTTTCATGAGCAGTTCTTC.